The 3 T cell receptor beta chains below come from one sample, sequenced in a study of T cell repertoires in cytomegalovirus infection. TCRdb independently ran MiXCR on the reads; one entry per CDR3 protein. The sample includes approximately 990,000 distinct CDR3 sequences, 30% to 40% of them seen just once. Which antigens these TCRs recognize remains unknown. This sample comprised cultured CD8+ T cells from PBMCs, obtained from culture after CMV antigen stimulation. These TCRs come from a human donor in good health (CMV status not recorded). Some clones in this sample may be carry-over from other donors' samples.

This clonotype was picked up a small number of times. The chain combines TRBV6-2 or TRBV6-3 with TRBJ2-1; 9 bases agree with TRBD1. J lost 4 bases, V lost 0 bases, and 7 bases had no gene match. CDR3 length: 17 residues. Germline CDR1 reads MNHEY; CDR2 reads SVGEGT. The CDR3 region is CASSYSGTGRIYNEQFF. The DNA for the CDR3 is TGTGCCAGCAGTTACTCGGGGACAGGGAGAATTTACAATGAGCAGTTCTTC.

This clonotype appeared many times. V gene TRBV24-1 combines with J gene TRBJ2-1; D call uncertain. This CDR3 is built from 13 residues. CDR1 KGHDR and CDR2 SFDVKD come from the germline V gene. V was cut by 4 bases and J by 5 bases, with 8 bases left in between. In nucleotides, the CDR3 is TGTGCCACCAGTGACTCGAGACACAATGAGCAGTTCTTC. It encodes CATSDSRHNEQFF.

This clonotype has more than one count but fewer than ten. This chain uses TRBV27 with TRBJ1-2; the D is unclear. The V end lost 0 bases, the J end lost 0 bases, and 8 bases lay between the germline ends. This CDR3 has 15 amino acids. Germline V gene sequence: CDR1 MNHEY, CDR2 SMNVEV (reference sequence). The CDR3 DNA reads TGTGCCAGCAGTTTATCAGTCGTTTCTAACTATGGCTACACCTTC. Translated: CASSLSVVSNYGYTF.